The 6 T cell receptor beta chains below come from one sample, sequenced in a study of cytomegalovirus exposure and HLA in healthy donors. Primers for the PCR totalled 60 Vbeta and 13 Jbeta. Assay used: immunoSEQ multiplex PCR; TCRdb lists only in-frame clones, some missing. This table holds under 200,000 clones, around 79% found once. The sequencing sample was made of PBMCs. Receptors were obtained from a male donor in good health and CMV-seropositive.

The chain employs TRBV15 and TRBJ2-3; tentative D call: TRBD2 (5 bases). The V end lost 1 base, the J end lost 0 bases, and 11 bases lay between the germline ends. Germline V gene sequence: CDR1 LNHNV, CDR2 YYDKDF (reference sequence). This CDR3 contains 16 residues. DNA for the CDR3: TGTGCCACCAGCAGAGGTCGGGAAATGAGCACAGATACGCAGTATTTT. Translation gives CATSRGREMSTDTQYF. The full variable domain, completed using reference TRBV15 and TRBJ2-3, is DAMVIQNPRYQVTQFGKPVTLSCSQTLNHNVMYWYQQKSSQAPKLLFHYYDKDFNNEADTPDNFQSRRPNTSFCFLDIRSPGLGDTAMYLCATSRGREMSTDTQYFGPGTRLTVL.

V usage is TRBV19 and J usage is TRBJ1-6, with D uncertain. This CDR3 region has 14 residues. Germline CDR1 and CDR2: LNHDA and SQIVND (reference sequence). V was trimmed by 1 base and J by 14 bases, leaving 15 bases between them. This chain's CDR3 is CASSIVGSRGSLHF. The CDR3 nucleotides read TGTGCCAGTAGTATAGTGGGCAGTCGTGGGTCCCTCCACTTT. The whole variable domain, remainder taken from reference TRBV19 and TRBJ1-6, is DGGITQSPKYLFRKEGQNVTLSCEQNLNHDAMYWYRQDPGQGLRLIYYSQIVNDFQKGDIAEGYSVSREKKESFPLTVTSAQKNPTAFYLCASSIVGSRGSLHFGNGTRLTVT.

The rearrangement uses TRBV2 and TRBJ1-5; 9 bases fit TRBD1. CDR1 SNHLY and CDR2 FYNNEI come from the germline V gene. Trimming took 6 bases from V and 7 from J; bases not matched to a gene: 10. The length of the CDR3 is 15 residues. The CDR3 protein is CASRTMTGGIQPQHF. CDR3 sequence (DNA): TGTGCCAGCAGAACCATGACAGGGGGAATCCAGCCCCAGCATTTT.

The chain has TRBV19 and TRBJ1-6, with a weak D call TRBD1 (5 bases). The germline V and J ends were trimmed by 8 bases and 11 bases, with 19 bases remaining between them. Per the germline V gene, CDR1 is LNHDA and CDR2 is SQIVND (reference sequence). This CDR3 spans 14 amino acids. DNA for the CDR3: TGTGCCAGTCAACCCGGGACGGGGGGAACACCCCTCCACTTT. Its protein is CASQPGTGGTPLHF. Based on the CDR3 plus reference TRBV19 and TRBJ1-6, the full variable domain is DGGITQSPKYLFRKEGQNVTLSCEQNLNHDAMYWYRQDPGQGLRLIYYSQIVNDFQKGDIAEGYSVSREKKESFPLTVTSAQKNPTAFYLCASQPGTGGTPLHFGNGTRLTVT.

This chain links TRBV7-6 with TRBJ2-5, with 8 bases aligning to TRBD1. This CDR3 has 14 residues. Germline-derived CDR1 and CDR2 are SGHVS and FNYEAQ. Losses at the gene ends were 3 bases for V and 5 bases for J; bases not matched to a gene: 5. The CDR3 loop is CASSFGQGGETQYF. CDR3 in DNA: TGTGCCAGCAGCTTTGGACAGGGCGGTGAGACCCAGTACTTC.

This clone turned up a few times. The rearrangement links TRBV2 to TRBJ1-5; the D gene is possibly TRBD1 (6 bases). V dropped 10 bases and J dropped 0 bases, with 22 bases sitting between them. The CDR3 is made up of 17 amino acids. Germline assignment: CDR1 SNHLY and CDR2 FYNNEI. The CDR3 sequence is CATSRDTAPYSNQPQHF. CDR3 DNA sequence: TGTGCCACCTCAAGGGACACAGCTCCTTATAGCAATCAGCCCCAGCATTTT.